This T cell receptor (beta chain) is drawn from a study of T cells after yellow fever vaccination. Study results and caveats: Reappearance after the booster was seen for most primary-vaccination clones, at 95% to 98% CD4 and 70% to 90% CD8.

The CDR3 loop spans 14 amino acids. Germline CDR1 and CDR2: SGHKS and YYEKEE (reference sequence). V was pared by 4 bases and J by 3 bases, with 7 bases of the junction left unmatched. As for this clonotype: No antigen is known for it.

They built TCR cDNA with 5'RACE template switching, a step that put in a universal primer site and UMIs. TCRdb called the 5' RACE reads again in MiXCR, with one record for every CDR3 protein. Among more than 350,000 distinct CDR3 sequences listed, 9.5% to 13% were seen once. The sequence came from a man between 18 and 29 years old who received the YFV17D yellow fever vaccine. This chain links TRBV5-5 with TRBJ2-7; TRBD2 aligns across 7 bases. This sample comprised PBMCs, obtained on the day of the first yellow fever vaccination. The CDR3 loop is CASSLGTILYEQYF. The DNA for the CDR3 is TGTGCCAGCAGCCTCGGGACTATCCTCTACGAGCAGTACTTC. The full variable domain, with the rest looked up from reference TRBV5-5 and TRBJ2-7, is DAGVTQSPTHLIKTRGQQVTLRCSPISGHKSVSWYQQVLGQGPQFIFQYYEKEERGRGNFPDRFSARQFPNYSSELNVNALLLGDSALYLCASSLGTILYEQYFGPGTRLTVT.